This entry concerns a single TCR beta chain. Its antigen is not known. The data originate from a study of OX40 agonist ivuxolimab in advanced cancers. Overall study: Participants, approximately 83% male, averaged about 59 years of age, ranging from roughly 23 to 80. Participants could have had prior anti-PD-1, anti-PD-L1 or anti-CTLA-4 therapy, and approximately 40% had some. Partial responses occurred in Three dose-escalation patients, one with hepatocellular carcinoma and two with cutaneous melanoma.

TCRdb keeps only in-frame clones here, not all; method: immunoSEQ multiplex PCR. The sample holds fewer than 50,000 clones, approximately 79% seen once. Points from the study as a whole: More expanded clones were found, on average, in CD8+ than in CD4+ T cells.

Germline V gene lookup returns CDR1 MNHEY and CDR2 SVGAGI. The CDR3 length is 15 residues. V gave up 8 bases and J gave up 3 bases; unmatched junction bases: 13. The J gene is TRBJ2-7, the V gene TRBV6-5; the match to TRBD2 covers 7 bases. The sample was CD4+ or CD8+ T cells sorted from blood, taken in a trial of the OX40 agonist ivuxolimab. This TCR was recovered from an adult with an advanced solid tumor such as melanoma, head and neck, liver or kidney cancer. The CDR3 is CASAQFGTTYYEQYF. Written as DNA, the CDR3 is TGTGCCAGCGCGCAATTTGGGACTACTTACTACGAGCAGTACTTC.